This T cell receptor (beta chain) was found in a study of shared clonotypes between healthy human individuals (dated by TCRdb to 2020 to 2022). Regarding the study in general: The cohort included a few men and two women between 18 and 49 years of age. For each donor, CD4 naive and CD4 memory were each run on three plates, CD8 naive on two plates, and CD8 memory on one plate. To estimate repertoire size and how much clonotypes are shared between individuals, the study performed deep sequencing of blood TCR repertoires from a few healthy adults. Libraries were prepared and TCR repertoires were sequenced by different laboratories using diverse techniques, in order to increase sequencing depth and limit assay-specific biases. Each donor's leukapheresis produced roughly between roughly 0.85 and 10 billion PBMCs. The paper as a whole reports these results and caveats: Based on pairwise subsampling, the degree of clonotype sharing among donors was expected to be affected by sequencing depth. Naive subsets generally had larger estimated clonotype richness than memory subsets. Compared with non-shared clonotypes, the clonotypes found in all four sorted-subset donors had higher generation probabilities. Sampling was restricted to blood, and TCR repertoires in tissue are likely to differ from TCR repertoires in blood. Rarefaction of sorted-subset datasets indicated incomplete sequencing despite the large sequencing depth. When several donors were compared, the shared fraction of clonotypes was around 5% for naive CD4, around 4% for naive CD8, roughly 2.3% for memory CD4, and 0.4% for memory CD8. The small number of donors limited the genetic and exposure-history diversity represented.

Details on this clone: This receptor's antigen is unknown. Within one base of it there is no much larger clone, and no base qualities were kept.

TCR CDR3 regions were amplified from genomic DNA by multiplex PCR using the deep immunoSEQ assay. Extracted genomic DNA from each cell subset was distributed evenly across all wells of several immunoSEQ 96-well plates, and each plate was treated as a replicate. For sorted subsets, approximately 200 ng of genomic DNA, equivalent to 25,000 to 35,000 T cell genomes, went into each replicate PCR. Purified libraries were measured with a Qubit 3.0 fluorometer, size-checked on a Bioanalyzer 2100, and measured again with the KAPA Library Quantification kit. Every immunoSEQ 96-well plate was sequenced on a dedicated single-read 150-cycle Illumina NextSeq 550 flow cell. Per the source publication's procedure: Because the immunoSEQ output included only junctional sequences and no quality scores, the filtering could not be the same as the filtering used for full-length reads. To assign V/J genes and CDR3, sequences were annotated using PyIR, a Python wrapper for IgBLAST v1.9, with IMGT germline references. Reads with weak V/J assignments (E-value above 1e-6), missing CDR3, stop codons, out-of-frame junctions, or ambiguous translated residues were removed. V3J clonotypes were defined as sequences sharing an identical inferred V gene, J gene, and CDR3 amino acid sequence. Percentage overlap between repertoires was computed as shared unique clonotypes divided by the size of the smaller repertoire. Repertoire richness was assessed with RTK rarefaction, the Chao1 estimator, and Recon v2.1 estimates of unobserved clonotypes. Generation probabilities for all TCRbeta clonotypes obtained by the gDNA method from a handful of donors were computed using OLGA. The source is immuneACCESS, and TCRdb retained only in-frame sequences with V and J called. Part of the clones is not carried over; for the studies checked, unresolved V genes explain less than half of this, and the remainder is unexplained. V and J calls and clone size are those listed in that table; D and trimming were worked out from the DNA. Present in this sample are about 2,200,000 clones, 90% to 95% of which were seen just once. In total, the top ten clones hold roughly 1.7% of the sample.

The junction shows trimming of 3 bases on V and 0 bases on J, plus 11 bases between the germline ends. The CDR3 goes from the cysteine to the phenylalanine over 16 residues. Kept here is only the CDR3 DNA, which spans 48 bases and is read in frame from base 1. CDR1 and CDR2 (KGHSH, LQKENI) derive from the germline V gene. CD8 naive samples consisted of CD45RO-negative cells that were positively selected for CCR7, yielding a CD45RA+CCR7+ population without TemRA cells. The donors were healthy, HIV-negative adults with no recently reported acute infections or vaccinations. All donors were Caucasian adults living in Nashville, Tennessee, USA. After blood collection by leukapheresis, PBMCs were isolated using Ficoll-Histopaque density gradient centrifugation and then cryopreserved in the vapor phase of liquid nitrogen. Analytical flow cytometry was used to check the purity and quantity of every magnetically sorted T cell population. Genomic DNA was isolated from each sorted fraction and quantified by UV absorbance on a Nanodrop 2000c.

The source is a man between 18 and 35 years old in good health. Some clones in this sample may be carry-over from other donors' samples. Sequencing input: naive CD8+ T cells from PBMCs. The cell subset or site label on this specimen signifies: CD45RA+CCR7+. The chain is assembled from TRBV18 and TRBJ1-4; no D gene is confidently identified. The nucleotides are TGTGCCAGCTCACCTGACGAGGCCGCAACTAATGAAAAACTGTTTTTT. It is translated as CASSPDEAATNEKLFF.